This TCR beta chain is drawn from a study of T-cell memory formation after mild COVID-19. Study-wide points: Shrinking CD4+ clones were chiefly CM and EM; CD8+ ones were chiefly EMRA. Clones that got smaller from day 15 to 85 had even CD4/CD8, while clones growing later tipped toward CD4+. Still unconfirmed is whether the second-wave clones peaking on day 37 recognized SARS-CoV-2. Some responding clones appeared in pre-infection memory, suggesting cross-reactive memory joined.

The junction had 14 bases not matched to a gene; V was cut back by 4 bases and J by 2 bases. The CDR3 is 17 residues long. Germline loops: CDR1 MNHEY, CDR2 SMNVEV (reference sequence). TCRdb independently ran MiXCR on the 5' RACE reads; one entry per CDR3 protein. The table shows a few hundred thousand distinct CDR3 sequences, with 15% to 20% occurring only once. This clonotype was recorded a few times. Its antigen is unknown. The chain recombines TRBV27 with TRBJ2-7; TRBD2 matches at 7 bases. This receptor was identified in a man between 18 and 35 years old who had mild COVID-19 (a few samples of this study predate the infection). Cell type and time point are not known. Input material: PBMCs or a T cell subset sorted from them (not recorded which). CDR3 in amino acids: CASSSIPFSRGAYEQYF. The CDR3, as DNA: TGTGCCAGCAGTTCAATCCCCTTCTCCCGGGGGGCCTACGAGCAGTACTTC.